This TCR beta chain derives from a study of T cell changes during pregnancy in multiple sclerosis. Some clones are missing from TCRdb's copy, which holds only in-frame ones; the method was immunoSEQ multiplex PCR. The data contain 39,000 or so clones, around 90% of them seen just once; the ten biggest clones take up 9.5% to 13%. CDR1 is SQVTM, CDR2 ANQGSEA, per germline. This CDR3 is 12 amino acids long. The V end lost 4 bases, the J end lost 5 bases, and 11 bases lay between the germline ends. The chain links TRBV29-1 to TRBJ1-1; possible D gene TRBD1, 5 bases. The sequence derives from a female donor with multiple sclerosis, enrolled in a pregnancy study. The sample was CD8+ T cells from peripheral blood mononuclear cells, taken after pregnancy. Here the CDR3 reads CSVAGRGTEAFF. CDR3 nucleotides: TGCAGCGTTGCGGGACGGGGGACTGAAGCTTTCTTT.